Sequencing of this TCR beta chain was carried out in a study of blood T cell repertoires in COVID-19. This clone occurred a few times. The CDR3 is made up of 14 amino acids. Germline assignment: CDR1 SGHTA and CDR2 FQGNSA. Trimming removed 6 bases from V and 4 bases from J; junction bases left unmatched: 5. The assay was immunoSEQ multiplex PCR, and TCRdb's table has in-frame clones only and misses some. The data show approximately 150,000 clones, roughly 90% seen once. The receptor was isolated from a woman in her fifties or sixties with acute or convalescent COVID-19. The specimen sequenced was peripheral blood. The V gene is TRBV7-2, the J gene TRBJ1-4, with 7 bases aligning to TRBD1. DNA for the CDR3: TGTGCCAGCAGGGAGGGGGCGAATAATGAAAAACTGTTTTTT. It encodes CASREGANNEKLFF. Filled out from reference TRBV7-2 and TRBJ1-4, the complete variable domain reads GAGVSQSPSNKVTEKGKDVELRCDPISGHTALYWYRQSLGQGLEFLIYFQGNSAPDKSGLPSDRFSAERTGGSVSTLTIQRTQQEDSAVYLCASREGANNEKLFFGSGTQLSVL.